These 30 T cell receptor beta chains came from one sample sequenced in a study of early T cells in non-severe SARS-CoV-2 infection. TCRdb called the 5' RACE reads again in MiXCR, with one record for every CDR3 protein. The sample shows over 85,000 distinct CDR3 sequences, roughly 12% of them seen only once. The specimen was whole blood, collected at baseline. These TCRs come from an adult who was a healthcare worker with PCR-confirmed SARS-CoV-2 infection or an uninfected control (not recorded which).

This clonotype has ten or more counts. The CDR3 nucleotides are TGTGCCAGCAGCCACCTAACCTCTCCGGGACAGGGAGACCACGAGCAGTACTTC. Translation: CASSHLTSPGQGDHEQYF. The chain combines TRBV25-1 with TRBJ2-7; 9 bases fit TRBD1. Losses at the gene ends were 6 bases for V and 5 bases for J; bases not matched to a gene: 20. This CDR3 is built from 18 residues. Per germline, CDR1 MGHDK and CDR2 SYGVNS.

This clonotype occurred a few times. This sequence joins TRBV7-3 and TRBJ1-1, with D maybe TRBD1 (5 bases). Germline loops: CDR1 SGHTA, CDR2 FQGTGA. Trimming cost V 5 bases and J 3 bases, with 10 bases left between them. This CDR3 contains 13 residues. The CDR3 DNA is TGTGCCAGCAGCCCCAGGGTAGACACTGAAGCTTTCTTT. Its protein product is CASSPRVDTEAFF.

This clonotype has just a few counts. This chain uses TRBV5-4 with TRBJ2-7; D perhaps matches TRBD2 (5 bases). The CDR3 totals 13 residues. Germline CDR1 and CDR2: SGHNT and YYREEE (reference sequence). Trimming took 2 bases from V and 2 from J, leaving 8 bases between them. CDR3 DNA sequence: TGTGCCAGCAGCTTTGAGGGAACCTACGAGCAGTACTTC. Translating gives CASSFEGTYEQYF.

This clonotype has at least ten counts. The CDR3 nucleotides read TGCGCCAGCAGCCCGAACAGGGAAACCTCCTACGAGCAGTACTTC. Residues: CASSPNRETSYEQYF. This chain joins TRBV5-1 and TRBJ2-7; D may be TRBD1 (6 bases). The CDR3 runs 15 residues. V lost 4 bases, J lost 0 bases, and 14 bases lay in between. CDR1 and CDR2 (germline): SGHRS, YFSETQ.

This clonotype has more than one count but fewer than ten. V gene TRBV28 combines with J gene TRBJ2-7; 11 nucleotides match TRBD1. The germline V gene encodes CDR1 MDHEN and CDR2 SYDVKM. J gave up 7 bases and V 5 bases, and 10 bases lay outside the gene matches. The CDR3 is made up of 15 amino acids. The CDR3 loop is CASSPLGQGGKEQYF. DNA for the CDR3: TGTGCCAGCAGTCCCCTGGGACAGGGGGGTAAAGAGCAGTACTTC.

This chain links TRBV5-5 with TRBJ1-1, with D uncertain. Germline assignment: CDR1 SGHKS and CDR2 YYEKEE (reference sequence). CDR3 size: 13 residues. Trimming removed 3 bases from V and 3 bases from J, with 9 bases in between. The CDR3 region is CASSYSGDTEAFF. The CDR3 DNA is TGTGCCAGCAGCTACAGCGGCGACACTGAAGCTTTCTTT.

In this sample, this clonotype is medium-sized. The chain joins TRBV12-3 or TRBV12-4 to TRBJ1-2, with D possibly being TRBD1 (6 bases). The CDR3 has 13 residues. V lost 6 bases and J lost 6, with 14 bases in between. The CDR3 reads CASREGQKDGYTF. The CDR3 DNA is TGTGCCAGCAGGGAAGGACAGAAAGATGGCTACACCTTC.

This clonotype was seen a handful of times. This chain joins TRBV20-1 and TRBJ1-5; tentative D call: TRBD1 (6 bases). CDR3 length: 15 residues. Trimming took 1 base from V and 2 from J, leaving 12 bases between them. The germline CDR1 and CDR2 sequences are DFQATT and SNEGSKA (reference sequence). In nucleotides, the CDR3 is TGCAGTGCTAGAGCTGGGGGCGCAGGCAATCAGCCCCAGCATTTT. This sequence encodes CSARAGGAGNQPQHF.

This clonotype was observed once. This chain connects TRBV6-1 to TRBJ1-4; TRBD1 aligns across 7 bases. With 0 bases clipped from V and 8 bases from J, the junction kept 6 bases outside the gene matches. CDR3 length: 15 amino acids. Germline CDR1 MNHNS, CDR2 SASEGT. Here the CDR3 reads CASSEAGDREEKLFF. CDR3 DNA: TGTGCCAGCAGTGAAGCGGGAGACAGGGAGGAAAAACTGTTTTTT.

This clonotype turned up a few times. The chain links TRBV5-1 to TRBJ1-2, with TRBD1 matching over 7 bases. V shed 0 bases, J shed 6 bases, and the junction held 5 bases outside the gene matches. The length of the CDR3 is 14 residues. CDR1 is SGHRS, CDR2 YFSETQ, per germline. DNA of the CDR3: TGCGCCAGCAGCTTGGCAAAGGGGACAGATGGCTACACCTTC. It yields the protein CASSLAKGTDGYTF.

This chain connects TRBV29-1 to TRBJ1-3; the D is unclear. Germline V gives CDR1 SQVTM, CDR2 ANQGSEA. Trimming took off 0 bases at V and 9 bases at J, with 12 bases between the two ends. This CDR3 contains 13 residues. CDR3 nucleotides: TGCAGCGTTGAAGAACGGAATCGGGGCACCATATATTTT. Amino acid sequence: CSVEERNRGTIYF.

V and J are TRBV6-5 and TRBJ2-2, with D maybe TRBD2 (6 bases). Trimming removed 6 bases at V and 1 base at J, with 15 bases between. The V gene's germline CDR1 is MNHEY and CDR2 SVGAGI. CDR3 size: 16 residues. The CDR3 spells CASSKTGTLNTGELFF. The CDR3 DNA reads TGTGCCAGCAGCAAGACCGGGACTTTGAACACCGGGGAGCTGTTTTTT.

This clonotype has only a few counts. The chain recombines TRBV5-1 with TRBJ1-1, with D uncertain. From germline, CDR1 is SGHRS and CDR2 YFSETQ. CDR3 size: 13 residues. The V and J ends lost 0 bases and 6 bases respectively, with 9 bases between them. Written as DNA, the CDR3 is TGCGCCAGCAGCTTGGTCCCGGAAGCTGAAGCTTTCTTT. Translated, it gives CASSLVPEAEAFF.

The V gene is TRBV12-3 or TRBV12-4, the J gene TRBJ1-2; D not resolved. Trimming removed 6 bases at V and 4 bases at J, with 12 bases between. The CDR3 has 13 amino acids. CDR3 region: CASSQENFYGYTF. The CDR3 coding sequence is TGTGCCAGCAGCCAGGAAAACTTCTATGGCTACACCTTC.

This clonotype was observed a few times. The V gene is TRBV9, the J gene TRBJ2-1; 8 bases are a match to TRBD1. The CDR3 loop spans 17 amino acids. CDR1 is SGDLS and CDR2 is YYNGEE in the germline V gene. Germline trimming cut 4 bases from V and 3 bases from J; bases unmatched to any gene: 12. CDR3 sequence (DNA): TGTGCCAGCAGCCCCTTGGGAAACAGGGGGGACTACAATGAGCAGTTCTTC. It translates to CASSPLGNRGDYNEQFF.

This clonotype has a count of ten or more. V is TRBV12-3 or TRBV12-4 and J is TRBJ2-5; D gene uncertain. The CDR3 consists of 14 residues. The V gene lost 6 bases and the J gene lost 0 bases, with 11 bases spanning the gap. This CDR3 reads CASSRQLYQETQYF. The CDR3 DNA is TGTGCCAGCAGCAGGCAGTTGTACCAAGAGACCCAGTACTTC.

This clonotype appeared many times. This chain links TRBV2 with TRBJ1-1; a weak D match, TRBD1 (5 bases). Trimming shortened V by 2 bases and J by 5 bases, and 9 bases separated the two germline ends. This CDR3 is built from 13 residues. Germline CDR1 SNHLY, CDR2 FYNNEI. Here the CDR3 DNA reads TGTGCCAGCAGTGAAATGTGGACAACTGAAGCTTTCTTT. It is translated as CASSEMWTTEAFF.

The chain carries TRBV28 and TRBJ2-5, with unresolved D. This CDR3 has 14 residues. Deletions cut 2 bases from V and 0 bases from J, with 7 bases between. Germline lookup yields CDR1 MDHEN and CDR2 SYDVKM. This CDR3 is CASSLLGNQETQYF. The CDR3 nucleotides are TGTGCCAGCAGTTTACTTGGCAACCAAGAGACCCAGTACTTC.

The J gene is TRBJ2-1, the V gene TRBV3-1, with 8 bases fitting TRBD2. The CDR3 totals 13 residues. The junction had 7 bases not matched to a gene; V was cut back by 0 bases and J by 15 bases. The germline V gene encodes CDR1 LGHDT and CDR2 YNNKEL (reference sequence). CDR3 DNA: TGTGCCAGCAGCCAAGAAACGGGACTAGAACTGTTCTTC. This sequence encodes CASSQETGLELFF.

This clonotype was observed a few times. This chain connects TRBV5-1 to TRBJ2-1, with 10 bases aligning to TRBD2. This CDR3 has 18 residues. Unmatched junction bases numbered 20, after V lost 4 bases and J lost 10 bases. CDR1 SGHRS and CDR2 YFSETQ come from the germline V gene. The CDR3 bases are TGCGCCAGCAGCCCATCGGGGGGAGAACTAGCGGGAACTAGAGAGCAGTTCTTC. Protein product: CASSPSGGELAGTREQFF.

The chain employs TRBV20-1 and TRBJ2-3; D is unclear. The CDR3 has 15 residues. V lost 5 bases to trimming and J lost 1 base, with 16 bases between them. Per the germline V gene, CDR1 is DFQATT and CDR2 is SNEGSKA (reference sequence). This chain's CDR3 is CSAQPTGLGTDTQYF. The CDR3 coding sequence is TGCAGTGCTCAGCCGACCGGGCTCGGCACAGATACGCAGTATTTT.

The chain carries TRBV28 and TRBJ2-2; D may be TRBD2 (5 bases). In germline, CDR1 is MDHEN, CDR2 SYDVKM. This CDR3 has 17 residues. V lost 2 bases, J lost 1 base, and 14 bases lay in between. CDR3 nucleotides: TGTGCCAGCAGTTTAGGGCCCCGCCGGGGGAACACCGGGGAGCTGTTTTTT. Amino acids: CASSLGPRRGNTGELFF.

This clonotype has ten or more counts. This rearrangement joins TRBV19 to TRBJ2-1, with TRBD1 matching over 8 bases. V was pared by 3 bases and J by 6 bases, with 7 bases of the junction left unmatched. CDR3 length: 15 amino acids. Germline V gene lookup returns CDR1 LNHDA and CDR2 SQIVND (reference sequence). CDR3 sequence: CASSIGSGGFNEQFF. CDR3 sequence (DNA): TGTGCCAGTAGTATTGGGTCAGGGGGCTTCAATGAGCAGTTCTTC.

The rearrangement joins TRBV12-3 or TRBV12-4 to TRBJ2-3, with D possibly being TRBD1 or TRBD2 (6 bases each). Trimming took 5 bases from V and 3 from J, leaving 18 bases between them. The CDR3 has 16 amino acids. CDR3 DNA sequence: TGTGCCAGCAGTGGGGTCGGGGGACAATCGACAGATACGCAGTATTTT. This translates into CASSGVGGQSTDTQYF.

The CDR3 loop reads CASSLGSDEQYF. In DNA form, the CDR3 reads TGTGCCAGCAGTCTGGGGTCCGACGAGCAGTACTTC. The chain carries TRBV12-3 or TRBV12-4 and TRBJ2-7; D is unclear. V shed 5 bases and J shed 5 bases, with 10 bases lying between them. The CDR3 has 12 residues.

This clonotype came up a few times. This rearrangement joins TRBV6-5 to TRBJ1-2; no firm D call. CDR3 size: 14 residues. Between the trimmed V and J ends, which lost 3 bases and 6 bases, there was a span of 14 bases. Germline CDR1 MNHEY, CDR2 SVGAGI. The CDR3 nucleotides are TGTGCCAGCAGTTATCTCGTACGGGGTCATGGCTACACCTTC. Protein product: CASSYLVRGHGYTF.

In its sample, this clonotype was seen a few times. This chain joins TRBV28 and TRBJ1-2; D is possibly TRBD1 (5 bases). The CDR3 has 14 amino acids. CDR1 is MDHEN, CDR2 SYDVKM, per germline. The germline V and J ends were trimmed by 5 bases and 5 bases, with 15 bases remaining between them. The CDR3, as DNA: TGTGCCAGCAGTGAACGTCTTCAGGGTTATGGCTACACCTTC. Amino acid sequence: CASSERLQGYGYTF.

In its sample, this clonotype was seen many times. The CDR3, as DNA: TGTGCCAGCAGCACCGGGCCTCGGGATACGCAGTATTTT. Its translation: CASSTGPRDTQYF. The chain has TRBV7-3 and TRBJ2-3; unclear D gene. CDR1 and CDR2 from the germline V gene are SGHTA and FQGTGA. Deletions cut 5 bases from V and 6 bases from J, with 12 bases between. The CDR3 sequence is 13 residues long.

The chain's CDR3 is CASSLEGSPHEQYF. CDR3 sequence (DNA): TGCGCCAGCAGCTTGGAGGGTAGCCCCCACGAGCAGTACTTC. This chain links TRBV5-1 with TRBJ2-7; D remains ambiguous. The CDR3 consists of 14 residues. From germline, CDR1 is SGHRS and CDR2 YFSETQ. Trimming took 0 bases from V and 5 from J, leaving 12 bases between them.

This clonotype was found a few times. The genes are TRBV19 and TRBJ1-5, with 9 bases that match TRBD1. V dropped 6 bases and J dropped 5; count of bases not matched to a gene: 5. Germline V gives CDR1 LNHDA, CDR2 SQIVND (reference sequence). CDR3 size: 14 residues. The CDR3 is CASRPGQGHQPQHF. CDR3 DNA: TGTGCCAGTAGACCGGGACAGGGTCATCAGCCCCAGCATTTT. Using reference TRBV19 and TRBJ1-5 for the parts outside the CDR3, the full variable domain is DGGITQSPKYLFRKEGQNVTLSCEQNLNHDAMYWYRQDPGQGLRLIYYSQIVNDFQKGDIAEGYSVSREKKESFPLTVTSAQKNPTAFYLCASRPGQGHQPQHFGDGTRLSIL.